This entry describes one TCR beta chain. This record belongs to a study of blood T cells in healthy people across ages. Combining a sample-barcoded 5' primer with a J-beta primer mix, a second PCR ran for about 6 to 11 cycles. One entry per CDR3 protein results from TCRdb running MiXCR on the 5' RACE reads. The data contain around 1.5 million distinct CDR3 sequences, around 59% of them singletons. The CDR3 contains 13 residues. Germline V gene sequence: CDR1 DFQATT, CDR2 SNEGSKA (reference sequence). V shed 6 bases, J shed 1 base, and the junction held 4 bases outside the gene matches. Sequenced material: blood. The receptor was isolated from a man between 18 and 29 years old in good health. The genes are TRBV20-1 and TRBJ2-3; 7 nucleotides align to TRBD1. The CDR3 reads CSATQGGTDTQYF. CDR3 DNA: TGCAGTGCCACCCAGGGGGGCACAGATACGCAGTATTTT.